This T cell receptor (beta chain) derives from a study of shared clonotypes between healthy human individuals. The CDR3 length is 16 residues. Germline CDR1 and CDR2: LNHNV and YYDKDF (reference sequence). Concerning this clone: Its antigen is as yet unknown. A read error is likely here: a far larger clone is one base away. Other nucleotide sequences in the sample specify the same CDR3.

Assay runs were performed at deep level. Ten immunoSEQ deep assay plates held the unsorted PBMC DNA. Sequencing used immunoSEQ multiplex PCR; TCRdb keeps in-frame clones, though not all of them. The sample carries approximately 460,000 clones, around 77% recorded once. Study-level results: Few donors limited the genetic and exposure-history diversity represented.

This chain links TRBV15 with TRBJ1-4, with D uncertain. The specimen was PBMCs. The source of this sequence is a woman in her thirties or forties in good health. Some clones in this sample may be carry-over from other donors' samples. The CDR3, as DNA: TGTGCCACCAGCAGAGATGTGGCCGCAACTAATGAAAAATTGTTTTTT. Translating gives CATSRDVAATNEKLFF. Supplemented by reference TRBV15 and TRBJ1-4, the full variable domain reads DAMVIQNPRYQVTQFGKPVTLSCSQTLNHNVMYWYQQKSSQAPKLLFHYYDKDFNNEADTPDNFQSRRPNTSFCFLDIRSPGLGDTAMYLCATSRDVAATNEKLFFGSGTQLSVL.